The 10 T cell receptor beta chains reported below all come from one sample, sequenced in a study of blood T cell repertoires in COVID-19 (dated by TCRdb to 2020 to 2022). Libraries were constructed by the immunoSEQ multiplex PCR assay. TCRdb holds this immuneACCESS table with in-frame rearrangements only. Some clones are missing; in checked studies, unresolved V genes explain under half, and the rest has no known cause. Counted in this sample were tens of thousands of clones; approximately 90% of them appeared once. The ten largest make up roughly 1.5% of the sample. The specimen sequenced was peripheral blood. The receptor source for this set is a man aged 55 to 70 with acute or convalescent COVID-19.

J is TRBJ2-7 and V is TRBV11-2; 7 bases match TRBD1. The length of the CDR3 is 15 residues. Germline CDR1 and CDR2: SGHAT and FQNNGV. J was trimmed by 2 bases and V by 2 bases; bases with no gene match: 6. The CDR3 region is CASSLNSGTAYEQYF. The CDR3 DNA sequence: TGTGCCAGCAGCTTAAACTCGGGGACAGCCTACGAGCAGTACTTC. The full variable domain, completed using reference TRBV11-2 and TRBJ2-7, is EAGVAQSPRYKIIEKRQSVAFWCNPISGHATLYWYQQILGQGPKLLIQFQNNGVVDDSQLPKDRFSAERLKGVDSTLKIQPAKLEDSAVYLCASSLNSGTAYEQYFGPGTRLTVT.

The J gene is TRBJ1-1, the V gene TRBV9; a weak D match, TRBD1 (6 bases). The CDR3 length is 16 residues. The germline gives CDR1 SGDLS, CDR2 YYNGEE. Trimming pared 4 bases from V and 4 bases from J, leaving 20 bases between. CDR3 protein: CASSPRGGVQGTEAFF. The CDR3 nucleotides are TGTGCCAGCAGCCCAAGGGGGGGGGTTCAAGGCACTGAAGCTTTCTTT.

The rearrangement joins TRBV5-6 to TRBJ1-1; possible D gene TRBD1, 5 bases. Germline values: CDR1 SGHDT, CDR2 YYEEEE. The CDR3 extends over 18 amino acids. The V end lost 0 bases, the J end lost 1 base, and 19 bases lay between the germline ends. In nucleotides, the CDR3 is TGTGCCAGCAGCTTGGCGTTAGACAGAGCCCTGGGGAACACTGAAGCTTTCTTT. It translates to CASSLALDRALGNTEAFF.

This chain connects TRBV29-1 to TRBJ2-7; D gene ambiguous. Trimming took off 5 bases at V and 7 bases at J, with 12 bases between the two ends. The CDR3 is made up of 11 amino acids. The germline V gene has CDR1 SQVTM and CDR2 ANQGSEA. The CDR3, as DNA: TGCAGCGTTTTAAGGTCGGGTGAGCAGTACTTC. It yields the protein CSVLRSGEQYF.

The chain combines TRBV7-9 with TRBJ1-2, with D unclear. V lost 2 bases and J lost 3, with 10 bases in between. The CDR3 runs 14 residues. Germline CDR1 and CDR2: SEHNR and FQNEAQ (reference sequence). CDR3 DNA: TGTGCCAGCAGCTTATCACTCCAGGACTATGGCTACACCTTC. It encodes CASSLSLQDYGYTF. The variable domain in full, with the rest retrieved from reference TRBV7-9 and TRBJ1-2, is DTGVSQNPRHKITKRGQNVTFRCDPISEHNRLYWYRQTLGQGPEFLTYFQNEAQLEKSRLLSDRFSAERPKGSFSTLEIQRTEQGDSAMYLCASSLSLQDYGYTFGSGTRLTVV.

This rearrangement joins TRBV7-9 to TRBJ2-2; the D gene is possibly TRBD2 (6 bases). This CDR3 spans 19 amino acids. With 5 bases removed from V and 5 bases from J, the gap between germline ends came to 27 bases. Germline-derived CDR1 and CDR2 are SEHNR and FQNEAQ (reference sequence). CDR3 coding DNA: TGTGCCAGCAGCCCCGTATTTGGCCTTGCGGGGCGAGGGACCGGGGAGCTGTTTTTT. Encoded protein: CASSPVFGLAGRGTGELFF.

The rearrangement joins TRBV28 to TRBJ2-2; D not resolved. The germline gives CDR1 MDHEN, CDR2 SYDVKM. V was shortened by 1 base and J by 5 bases, with 2 bases between the two germline ends. The CDR3 spans 12 residues. The CDR3 loop is CASSLSTGELFF. The DNA of the CDR3 is TGTGCCAGCAGTTTATCGACCGGGGAGCTGTTTTTT.

The chain combines TRBV6-2 or TRBV6-3 with TRBJ2-2; D remains ambiguous. Trimming removed 0 bases from V and 6 bases from J, with 5 bases in between. The CDR3 consists of 13 residues. Germline CDR1 and CDR2: MNHEY and SVGEGT. This CDR3 is CASSYSAAGELFF. CDR3 nucleotide sequence: TGTGCCAGCAGTTACTCCGCGGCCGGGGAGCTGTTTTTT.

V gene TRBV29-1 combines with J gene TRBJ1-2; perhaps TRBD1 as D (6 bases). This CDR3 spans 17 amino acids. Between the trimmed V and J ends, which lost 6 bases and 5 bases, there was a span of 28 bases. Germline V gives CDR1 SQVTM, CDR2 ANQGSEA. The CDR3 reads CSVIQGGFGPTLYGYTF. DNA for the CDR3: TGCAGCGTAATACAGGGAGGGTTCGGGCCAACCTTATATGGCTACACCTTC.

The chain uses TRBV6-5 and TRBJ1-4, with 7 bases that match TRBD1. CDR1 is MNHEY, CDR2 SVGAGI, per germline. After removal of 6 bases from V and 6 bases from J, the junction contained 10 bases not matched to a gene. The length of the CDR3 is 15 residues. The CDR3 loop reads CASSYNDRVYEKLFF. DNA for the CDR3: TGTGCCAGCAGCTACAATGACAGGGTTTATGAAAAACTGTTTTTT.